This T cell receptor beta chain appears in the sequencing data of a study of shared clonotypes between healthy human individuals. Study observations and caveats: Naive subsets generally exceeded memory subsets in estimated richness. The study found roughly 5% of naive CD4 clonotypes shared across a handful of donors.

The germline V gene has CDR1 SGHDT and CDR2 YYEEEE. The CDR3 runs 16 residues. Germline trimming cut 4 bases from V and 5 bases from J; bases unmatched to any gene: 12. Sequencing was at deep level. Clones were read by immunoSEQ multiplex PCR, and TCRdb kept only the in-frame ones, dropping some. The sample records some 1.5 million clones, around 95% being singletons. A remark on this clone: The antigen is undetermined.

Division of CD4+ cells produced a CD45RA+ naive subset and a CD45RA-negative memory subset. This sequence was found in a man aged 25-45 years in good health. Material: naive CD4+ T cells sorted from blood. Specified subset: CD45RA+ positively selected. This chain uses TRBV5-6 with TRBJ2-5; 9 bases are a match to TRBD1. The CDR3 protein is CASSETGGQSAETQYF. CDR3 nucleotide sequence: TGTGCCAGCAGCGAGACAGGGGGTCAGTCCGCGGAGACCCAGTACTTC.